Here is one T cell receptor beta chain with its context. Germline CDR1 is SGHTA and CDR2 is FQGNSA. The CDR3 spans 15 residues. V lost 1 base and J lost 4; bases outside the gene matches: 1. The data originate from a study of control samples from healthy donors and cancer patients. TCRdb keeps only in-frame clones here, not all; method: immunoSEQ multiplex PCR. Among hundreds of thousands of clones listed, approximately 90% were seen once. The receptor was isolated from a man between 40 and 49 years old with head and neck cancer. The chain combines TRBV7-2 with TRBJ2-3; 11 bases agree with TRBD2. Material for sequencing was PBMCs. This chain's CDR3 is CASSLVTSGADTQYF. The CDR3 DNA reads TGTGCCAGCAGCTTAGTGACTAGCGGGGCAGATACGCAGTATTTT.